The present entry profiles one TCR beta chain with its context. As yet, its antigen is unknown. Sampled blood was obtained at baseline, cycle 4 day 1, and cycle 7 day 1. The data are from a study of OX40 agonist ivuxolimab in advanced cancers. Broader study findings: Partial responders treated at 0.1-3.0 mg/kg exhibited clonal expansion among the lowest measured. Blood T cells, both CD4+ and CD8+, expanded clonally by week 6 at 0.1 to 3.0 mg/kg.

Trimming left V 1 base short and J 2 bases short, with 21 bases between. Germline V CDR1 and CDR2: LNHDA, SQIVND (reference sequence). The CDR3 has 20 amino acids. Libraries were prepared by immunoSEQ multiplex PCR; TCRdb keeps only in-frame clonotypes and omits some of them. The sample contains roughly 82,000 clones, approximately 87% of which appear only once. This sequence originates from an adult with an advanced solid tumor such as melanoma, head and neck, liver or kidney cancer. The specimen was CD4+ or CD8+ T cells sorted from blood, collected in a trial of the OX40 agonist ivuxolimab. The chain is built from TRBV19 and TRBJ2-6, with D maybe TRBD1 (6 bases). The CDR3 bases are TGTGCCAGTAGTATAGGCACAGGGTGGGGGATGGTTACTGGGGCCAACGTCCTGACTTTC. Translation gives CASSIGTGWGMVTGANVLTF.